This TCR beta chain was recorded in a study of T cell responses to AZD1222 COVID-19 vaccine. The wider study: Second-dose groups at about 4 or about 12 weeks were pooled.

Comments on this clone: As yet, its antigen is unknown.

Germline CDR1 reads KGHSH; CDR2 reads LQKENI. There are 16 residues in the CDR3. Deletions cut 1 base from V and 5 bases from J, with 17 bases between. Produced via immunoSEQ multiplex PCR; TCRdb's table is partial and in-frame only. The sample lists 68,000 or so clones, more than 70% seen once, with over 10% in the top ten. Notes on the study in general: The study found vaccine-associated CD4 TCRs spanning spike, dominant at 160-218 and 743-854.

The clonotype was recovered from an adult in good health. The sample consisted of peripheral blood, taken on day 0 of AZD1222 vaccination. The gene calls are TRBV18 and TRBJ1-1, with D unclear. CDR3 nucleotides: TGTGCCAGCTCACCACGTATGGAGGGTTTAGGTACTGAAGCTTTCTTT. It yields the protein CASSPRMEGLGTEAFF.